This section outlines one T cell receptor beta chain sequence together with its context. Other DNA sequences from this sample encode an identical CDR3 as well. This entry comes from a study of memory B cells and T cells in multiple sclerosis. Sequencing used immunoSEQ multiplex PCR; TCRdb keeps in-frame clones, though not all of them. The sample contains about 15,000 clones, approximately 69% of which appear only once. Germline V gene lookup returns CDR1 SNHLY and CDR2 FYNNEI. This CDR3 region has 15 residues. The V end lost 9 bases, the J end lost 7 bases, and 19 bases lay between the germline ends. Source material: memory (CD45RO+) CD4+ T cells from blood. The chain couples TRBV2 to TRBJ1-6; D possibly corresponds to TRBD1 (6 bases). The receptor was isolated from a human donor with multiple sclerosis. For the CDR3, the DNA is TGTGCCAGAGGGGGTTCAGGGTCTCACAATTCACCCCTCCACTTT. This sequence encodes CARGGSGSHNSPLHF.